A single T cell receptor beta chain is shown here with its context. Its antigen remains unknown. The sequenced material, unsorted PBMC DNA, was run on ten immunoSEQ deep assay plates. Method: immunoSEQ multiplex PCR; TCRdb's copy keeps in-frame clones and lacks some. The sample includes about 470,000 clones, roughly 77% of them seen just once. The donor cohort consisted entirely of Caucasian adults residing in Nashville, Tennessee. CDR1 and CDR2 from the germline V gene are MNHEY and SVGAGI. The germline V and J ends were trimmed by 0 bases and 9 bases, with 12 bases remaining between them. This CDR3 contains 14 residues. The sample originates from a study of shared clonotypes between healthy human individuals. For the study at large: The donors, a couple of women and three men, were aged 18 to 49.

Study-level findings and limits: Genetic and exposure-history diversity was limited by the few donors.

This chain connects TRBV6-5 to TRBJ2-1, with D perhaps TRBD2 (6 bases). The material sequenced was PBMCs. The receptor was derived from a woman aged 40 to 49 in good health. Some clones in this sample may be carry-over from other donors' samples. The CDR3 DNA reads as TGTGCCAGCAGTTACTCGGGGGGAGTGGGTGAGCAGTTCTTC. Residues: CASSYSGGVGEQFF.